A selection of T cell receptor beta chains follows, all from one sample in a study of T cells in tumors after PD-1 blockade. Repertoires were generated with immunoSEQ multiplex PCR, while TCRdb's copy carries only in-frame clones and drops some. The table lists about 19,000 clones, about 85% of them singletons, with 20% to 30% in the top ten. This sample comprised PBMCs, obtained after anti-PD-1 therapy. These receptors were obtained from a human donor with advanced basal cell or squamous cell carcinoma (not recorded which). CDR3s include the opening cysteine and the closing phenylalanine or tryptophan. D genes are given only for firm matches. Clone size, where shown, is once, few, many, or a class for clones that have expanded.

D	V	J	size	DNA	CDR3
-	TRBV7-3	TRBJ2-1	-	TGTGCCAGCAGCTCACTAGGCGGCGATGAGCAGTTCTTC	CASSSLGGDEQFF
-	TRBV15	TRBJ2-1	medium-sized	TGTGCCACCAGCAGAGAGTTACCGGCTGCAGTGAATGAGCAGTTCTTC	CATSRELPAAVNEQFF
-	TRBV7-6	TRBJ2-2	-	TGTGCCAGCAGCTTAGGGCCAGGGAGGACCGGGGAGCTGTTTTTT	CASSLGPGRTGELFF
-	TRBV6-5	TRBJ1-1	-	TGTGCCAGCAGGGACTCGGGGGTTGGCACTGAAGCTTTCTTT	CASRDSGVGTEAFF
-	TRBV19	TRBJ1-2	-	TGTGCCAGTAGTTGGGGGGGCCCTGAGTATGGCTACACCTTC	CASSWGGPEYGYTF
TRBD1	TRBV2	TRBJ1-2	-	TGTGCCAGCAGTTTTTCACAGGGGTACTATGGCTACACCTTC	CASSFSQGYYGYTF
TRBD1	TRBV19	TRBJ1-1	-	TGTGCCAGTAGTATTACAGGGGGTCGGACTGAAGCTTTCTTT	CASSITGGRTEAFF
TRBD1	TRBV6-5	TRBJ1-4	-	TGTGCCAGCAGCCAAATTGGGACAGCTAATGAAAAACTGTTTTTT	CASSQIGTANEKLFF
-	TRBV9	TRBJ2-2	-	TGTGCCAGCAGCCTACGCGGACGGACGAACACCGGGGAGCTGTTTTTT	CASSLRGRTNTGELFF
-	TRBV4-2	TRBJ2-3	-	TGTGCCAGCAGCCAAGACCTGGCCAGCGGCACAGATACGCAGTATTTT	CASSQDLASGTDTQYF
-	TRBV2	TRBJ2-7	few	TGTGCCAGCAGTTTCGACAGGAAACCATACGAGCAGTACTTC	CASSFDRKPYEQYF
-	TRBV11-3	TRBJ2-7	-	TGTGCCAGCAGCTCGGACAGCAGCCACGAGCAGTACTTC	CASSSDSSHEQYF
TRBD1	TRBV13	TRBJ1-4	-	TGTGCCAGCAGCGTCGGACAGGGGGGTGGTGAAAAACTGTTTTTT	CASSVGQGGGEKLFF
-	TRBV19	TRBJ2-6	-	TGTGCCAGTAGTATCCAGCTCTCTGGGGCCAACGTCCTGACTTTC	CASSIQLSGANVLTF
-	TRBV19	TRBJ1-1	few	TGTGCCAGTAGTCCCCGCCAGAACACTGAAGCTTTCTTT	CASSPRQNTEAFF
-	TRBV5-1	TRBJ2-2	-	TGCGCCAGCAGCTTCGACACTGCAAGCACCGGGGAGCTGTTTTTT	CASSFDTASTGELFF
TRBD2	TRBV2	TRBJ2-1	-	TGTGCCAGCAGTGAAGCGCTTTCCGGCGGGAGGGCCAGCTCCTACAATGAGCAGTTCTTC	CASSEALSGGRASSYNEQFF
-	TRBV19	TRBJ2-2	-	TGTGCCAGTAGCATGGGGAGGGGGTTAGGTTCCGGGGAGCTGTTTTTT	CASSMGRGLGSGELFF
-	TRBV15	TRBJ1-5	-	TGTGCCACCAGCAGAGATCGAGTTGGGGCCGGAGTTCAGCCCCAGCATTTT	CATSRDRVGAGVQPQHF
TRBD2	TRBV2	TRBJ2-7	once	TGTGCCAGCAGAGAACTAGCGGGAGAGCGTCAGCAGTACTTC	CASRELAGERQQYF
TRBD1	TRBV6-5	TRBJ1-5	-	TGTGCCAGCAGAGGACAGGGGGCCAGTCAGCCCCAGCATTTT	CASRGQGASQPQHF
-	TRBV7-6	TRBJ1-5	-	TGTGCCAGCTCGGGGGTCGGAAATCAGCCCCAGCATTTT	CASSGVGNQPQHF
-	TRBV5-1	TRBJ2-5	-	TGCGCCAGCAGCTTGGGGCAATGGCTCCGGCAGCTACAAGAGACCCAGTACTTC	CASSLGQWLRQLQETQYF
-	TRBV5-1	TRBJ2-5	-	TGCGCCAGCAGCCCGGAGCGAGGGTCGGAGACCCAGTACTTC	CASSPERGSETQYF